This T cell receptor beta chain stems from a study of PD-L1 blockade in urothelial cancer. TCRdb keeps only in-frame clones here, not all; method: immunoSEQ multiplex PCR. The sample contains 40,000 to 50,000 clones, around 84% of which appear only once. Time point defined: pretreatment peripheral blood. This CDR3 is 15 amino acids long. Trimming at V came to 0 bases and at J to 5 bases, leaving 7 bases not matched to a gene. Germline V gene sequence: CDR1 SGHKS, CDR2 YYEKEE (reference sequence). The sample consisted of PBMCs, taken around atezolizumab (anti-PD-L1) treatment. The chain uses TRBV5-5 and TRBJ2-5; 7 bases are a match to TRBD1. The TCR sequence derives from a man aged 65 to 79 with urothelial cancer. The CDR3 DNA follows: TGTGCCAGCAGCTTGGACACAGGGGAAGGGGAGACCCAGTACTTC. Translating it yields CASSLDTGEGETQYF.